This TCR beta chain was sequenced for a study of blood T cell repertoires in COVID-19. Study at large: Whether acute or convalescent, the COVID-19 samples came from the United States, Italy and Spain. The analysed material was cDNA or gDNA that came from T cells, B-cell-depleted T cells, or PBMCs.

The CDR3 length is 16 residues. Unmatched junction bases numbered 6, after V lost 0 bases and J lost 0 bases. In the authors' workflow: Scientists estimated how many nucleated cells there were by amplifying reference gene primers. Assay used: immunoSEQ multiplex PCR; TCRdb lists only in-frame clones, some missing. V and J calls plus clone size are reproduced from that table; the DNA served to infer D and trimming. The sample lists 80,000 to 100,000 clones; approximately 80% were seen once. The TCR originated in a man in his 70s with active or convalescent COVID-19. The rearrangement joins TRBV5-3 to TRBJ2-7; 7 bases match TRBD1. TRBV5-3 is sorted into the ORF group, with uncertain function. The sequencing sample was made of peripheral blood. CDR3 amino acids: CARSLGGQRNSYEQYF. The CDR3 bases are TGTGCCAGAAGCTTGGGGGGACAGCGAAACTCCTACGAGCAGTACTTC.